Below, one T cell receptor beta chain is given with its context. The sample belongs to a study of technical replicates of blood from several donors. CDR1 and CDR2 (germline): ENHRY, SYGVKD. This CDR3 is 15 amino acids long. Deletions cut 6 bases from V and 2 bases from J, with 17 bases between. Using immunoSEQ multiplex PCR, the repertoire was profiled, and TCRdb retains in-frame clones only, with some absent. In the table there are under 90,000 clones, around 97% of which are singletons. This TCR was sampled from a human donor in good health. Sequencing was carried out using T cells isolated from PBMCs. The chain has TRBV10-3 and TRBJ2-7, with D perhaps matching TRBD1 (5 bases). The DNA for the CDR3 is TGTGCCATCAGGGACCCAGGGTCAGGGACCTACGAGCAGTACTTC. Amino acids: CAIRDPGSGTYEQYF.